The 17 T cell receptor beta chains below were found in one sample sequenced in a study of breast tumors, draining lymph nodes, adjacent tissues. Axillary draining lymph nodes of breast cancer patients supplied the node samples. Each CDR3 protein is one row after TCRdb ran MiXCR on the multiplex PCR reads. The table records around 230,000 distinct CDR3 sequences, around 34% of them present only once. The sequenced sample was axillary lymph node tissue. The receptors were sampled from a female donor with breast cancer. Some clones in this sample may be carry-over from other donors' samples.

This clonotype was observed many times. The CDR3 loop is CATSPWTSGRTDTQYF. The CDR3 DNA sequence: TGTGCCACCAGCCCTTGGACTAGCGGTCGCACAGATACGCAGTATTTT. The chain has TRBV24-1 and TRBJ2-3; 10 bases line up with TRBD2. The CDR3 is 16 residues long. Losses at the gene ends were 7 bases for V and 1 base for J; bases not matched to a gene: 7. The germline V gene encodes CDR1 KGHDR and CDR2 SFDVKD.

This clonotype has at least ten counts. This chain joins TRBV7-9 and TRBJ1-6, with D perhaps matching TRBD1 (5 bases). This CDR3 contains 14 residues. The V gene's germline CDR1 is SEHNR and CDR2 FQNEAQ (reference sequence). Between the trimmed V and J ends, which lost 3 bases and 7 bases, there was a span of 10 bases. The CDR3 sequence is CASSLRGRNSPLHF. CDR3 in DNA: TGTGCCAGCAGCTTGAGGGGTCGGAATTCACCCCTCCACTTT.

The chain carries TRBV18 and TRBJ2-3; 8 bases are shared with TRBD2. Germline lookup yields CDR1 KGHSH and CDR2 LQKENI. V dropped 1 base and J dropped 2; count of bases not matched to a gene: 11. The CDR3 is 18 amino acids. In nucleotides, the CDR3 is TGTGCCAGCTCACCACTCAGCTTTAGCGGGGAAATCACAGATACGCAGTATTTT. Translated: CASSPLSFSGEITDTQYF.

This clonotype has a count of ten or more. CDR3 protein: CASSLVGSYEQYF. The CDR3, as DNA: TGTGCCAGCAGCTTGGTCGGGTCCTACGAGCAGTACTTC. The genes are TRBV5-5 and TRBJ2-7; D remains ambiguous. Looked up from germline, CDR1 is SGHKS and CDR2 is YYEKEE (reference sequence). This CDR3 spans 13 amino acids. V was cut by 0 bases and J by 1 base, with 5 bases left in between.

This clonotype was detected a few times. V and J are TRBV5-1 and TRBJ2-5, with D unresolved. V shed 1 base and J shed 5 bases, with 12 bases lying between them. Germline lookup yields CDR1 SGHRS and CDR2 YFSETQ. The CDR3 sequence is 14 residues long. CDR3 protein: CASSLPGYAETQYF. In nucleotides, the CDR3 is TGCGCCAGCAGCTTGCCCGGTTACGCGGAGACCCAGTACTTC. Using reference TRBV5-1 and TRBJ2-5 for the parts outside the CDR3, the full variable domain is KAGVTQTPRYLIKTRGQQVTLSCSPISGHRSVSWYQQTPGQGLQFLFEYFSETQRNKGNFPGRFSGRQFSNSRSEMNVSTLELGDSALYLCASSLPGYAETQYFGPGTRLLVL.

This clonotype was seen at least ten times. V and J are TRBV7-2 and TRBJ2-3; 9 bases agree with TRBD2. Germline V lookup: CDR1 SGHTA, CDR2 FQGNSA. The CDR3 sequence is 17 residues long. V dropped 0 bases and J dropped 4; count of bases not matched to a gene: 8. The CDR3 reads CASSLAGLAGRADTQYF. The DNA for the CDR3 is TGTGCCAGCAGCTTAGCGGGGCTAGCGGGACGGGCAGATACGCAGTATTTT.

The chain uses TRBV10-3 and TRBJ1-2, with TRBD1 matching over 8 bases. Germline-derived CDR1 and CDR2 are ENHRY and SYGVKD. Unmatched junction bases numbered 14, after V lost 6 bases and J lost 8 bases. The CDR3 covers 15 residues. The CDR3 loop is CAIRATGDTGVGYTF. The CDR3 DNA sequence: TGTGCCATCAGGGCGACAGGGGACACCGGGGTGGGCTACACCTTC.

The chain carries TRBV2 and TRBJ1-5; D may be TRBD1 (5 bases). The germline V gene has CDR1 SNHLY and CDR2 FYNNEI. Deletions cut 5 bases from V and 3 bases from J, with 11 bases between. This CDR3 is 14 amino acids long. The CDR3 sequence is CASSPLTVNQPQHF. The CDR3 nucleotides read TGTGCCAGCAGTCCCCTGACAGTCAATCAGCCCCAGCATTTT.

This clonotype was seen only a few times. CDR3 region: CASSPGRQNTEAFF. CDR3 coding DNA: TGCGCCAGCAGCCCGGGACGTCAGAACACTGAAGCTTTCTTT. The chain combines TRBV4-3 with TRBJ1-1; TRBD1 is a possible D gene (5 bases). V dropped 4 bases and J dropped 1 base, with 10 bases sitting between them. This CDR3 has 14 amino acids. Germline V lookup: CDR1 LGHNA, CDR2 YSLEER.

This clonotype was counted at least ten times. The V and J genes are TRBV20-1 and TRBJ2-5; 8 positions match TRBD2. From germline, CDR1 is DFQATT and CDR2 SNEGSKA (reference sequence). With V trimmed by 0 bases and J by 5 bases, 8 bases remained unmatched. This CDR3 region has 15 residues. The CDR3 loop reads CSARDLQRERETQYF. In DNA form, the CDR3 reads TGCAGTGCTAGAGATCTGCAGCGGGAGAGGGAGACCCAGTACTTC.

The V call is TRBV7-2, the J call TRBJ2-2, with 9 bases identical to TRBD2. Germline V gene lookup returns CDR1 SGHTA and CDR2 FQGNSA. CDR3 length equals 15 residues. V gave up 5 bases and J gave up 8 bases; unmatched junction bases: 9. The CDR3 DNA reads as TGTGCCAGCAGCCGAGGGCTAGCGGGAACGGGGGAGCTGTTTTTT. This translates into CASSRGLAGTGELFF. Full variable domain (missing parts from reference TRBV7-2 and TRBJ2-2): GAGVSQSPSNKVTEKGKDVELRCDPISGHTALYWYRQSLGQGLEFLIYFQGNSAPDKSGLPSDRFSAERTGGSVSTLTIQRTQQEDSAVYLCASSRGLAGTGELFFGEGSRLTVL.

The sample holds a few counts of this clonotype. Possible read error: a much larger clone is one base away. The rearrangement joins TRBV20-1 to TRBJ2-7; weak D call: TRBD1 (6 bases). This CDR3 is built from 13 residues. Germline-derived CDR1 and CDR2 are DFQATT and SNEGSKA (reference sequence). The CDR3 coding sequence is TGCAGTGCTAGGACAGGATTGTCCTACGCGCAGTACTTC. As protein: CSARTGLSYAQYF.

Remarks on this clonotype: This may arise from a read error, as a much more abundant clone is one base away. The rearrangement joins TRBV19 to TRBJ1-3, with a tentative D call TRBD1 (5 bases). Germline-derived CDR1 and CDR2 are LNHDA and SQIVND (reference sequence). The CDR3 has 15 amino acids. The V end was cut by 6 bases, the J end by 2 bases, with 14 bases between. Here the CDR3 DNA reads TGTGCCAGTAGAATGACAGTCAACCCTGGAAACACCATATATTTT. Translation gives CASRMTVNPGNTIYF.

This clonotype was counted between two and nine times. The V call is TRBV5-4, the J call TRBJ2-7, with 7 bases that match TRBD1. V trimming: 4 bases; J trimming: 3 bases; junction bases outside the gene matches: 7. Per germline, CDR1 SGHNT and CDR2 YYREEE (reference sequence). This CDR3 has 14 amino acids. The CDR3 loop is CASSPGQTFYEQYF. The CDR3, as DNA: TGTGCCAGCAGCCCGGGACAGACCTTCTACGAGCAGTACTTC.

This clonotype was seen many times. The V and J genes are TRBV7-9 and TRBJ2-7; no clear D gene. The CDR3 consists of 15 residues. Germline V gene lookup returns CDR1 SEHNR and CDR2 FQNEAQ (reference sequence). V dropped 4 bases and J dropped 4 bases, with 17 bases sitting between them. The CDR3 DNA follows: TGTGCCAGCAGCTCTAAGGACGGAGCCCCGTACGAGCAGTACTTC. Amino acids: CASSSKDGAPYEQYF.

As to this clonotype: This CDR3 fails to terminate in the conserved phenylalanine or tryptophan, so it likely reflects a read error. Because the CDR3's place on the DNA is in doubt, the DNA is left out and the CDR3 is given as listed by TCRdb. This sequence joins TRBV24-1 and TRBJ2-7; the table assigns TRBD2, which was not confirmed against the DNA. The CDR3 numbers 8 amino acids, ends counted. Germline V gene lookup returns CDR1 KGHDR and CDR2 SFDVKD. CDR3 region: CATSDVLA.

At least ten counts were recorded for this clonotype. The rearrangement uses TRBV15 and TRBJ2-1, with 12 bases identical to TRBD2. Germline V gene lookup returns CDR1 LNHNV and CDR2 YYDKDF (reference sequence). There are 19 residues in the CDR3. The V gene end was trimmed by 1 base and the J gene end by 0 bases; junction bases not matched to a gene: 7. CDR3 bases: TGTGCCACCAGCAGAGTGCTAGCGGGAGGGGTTGGCTCCTACAATGAGCAGTTCTTC. Encoded protein: CATSRVLAGGVGSYNEQFF.